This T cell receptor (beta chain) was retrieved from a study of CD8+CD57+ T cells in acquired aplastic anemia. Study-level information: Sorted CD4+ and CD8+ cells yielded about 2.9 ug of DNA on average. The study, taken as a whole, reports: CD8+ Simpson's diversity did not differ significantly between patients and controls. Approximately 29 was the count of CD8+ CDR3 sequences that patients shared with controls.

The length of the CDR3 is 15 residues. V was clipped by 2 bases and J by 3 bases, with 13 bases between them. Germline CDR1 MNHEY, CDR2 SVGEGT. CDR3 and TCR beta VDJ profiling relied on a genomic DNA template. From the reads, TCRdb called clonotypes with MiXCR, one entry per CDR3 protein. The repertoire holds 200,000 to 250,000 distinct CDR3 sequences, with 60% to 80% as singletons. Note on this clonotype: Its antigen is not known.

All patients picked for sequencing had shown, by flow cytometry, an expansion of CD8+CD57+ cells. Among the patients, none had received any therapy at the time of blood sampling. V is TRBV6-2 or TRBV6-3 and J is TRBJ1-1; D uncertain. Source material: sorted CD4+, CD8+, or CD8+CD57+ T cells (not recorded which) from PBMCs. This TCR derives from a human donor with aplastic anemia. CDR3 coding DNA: TGTGCCAGCAGTTACCTCGGCAGGCAATACACTGAAGCTTTCTTT. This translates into CASSYLGRQYTEAFF.